This T cell receptor (beta chain) was sequenced during a study of T cells in Graves' hyperthyroidism and ophthalmopathy. Study outcomes and limitations: In the analysis, a 13 V-J model separated ophthalmopathy from stable hyperthyroidism. Most thyroid-expanded clonotypes above 0.001 were also found in blood.

This clonotype was observed at least ten times. The antigen is undetermined. RNA transcripts provided the source from which TCR beta CDR3 regions were amplified. An initial round of RT-PCR targeting the TCR CDR3 relied on the HTBI primer set. TCRdb reprocessed the multiplex PCR reads via MiXCR and lists one record per CDR3 protein. This sample yields around 440,000 distinct CDR3 sequences, of which less than 20% are seen a single time; about 7.7% belongs to the top ten. Absence of ophthalmopathy progression within 18 months defined stable Graves' hyperthyroidism. Subjects aged 18 to 65 presented with newly diagnosed hyperthyroidism of less than 2 months' duration. V was shortened by 6 bases and J by 6 bases, with 14 bases between the two germline ends. CDR3 length: 14 amino acids. CDR1 is SGHTA, CDR2 FQGNSA, per germline.

The rearrangement uses TRBV7-2 and TRBJ2-2; D uncertain. This clonotype originated in a woman aged 18-30 years with Graves' hyperthyroidism. Sequencing used blood. CDR3: CASSYISDAGELFF. The DNA of the CDR3 is TGTGCCAGCAGTTATATTTCGGACGCCGGGGAGCTGTTTTTT.